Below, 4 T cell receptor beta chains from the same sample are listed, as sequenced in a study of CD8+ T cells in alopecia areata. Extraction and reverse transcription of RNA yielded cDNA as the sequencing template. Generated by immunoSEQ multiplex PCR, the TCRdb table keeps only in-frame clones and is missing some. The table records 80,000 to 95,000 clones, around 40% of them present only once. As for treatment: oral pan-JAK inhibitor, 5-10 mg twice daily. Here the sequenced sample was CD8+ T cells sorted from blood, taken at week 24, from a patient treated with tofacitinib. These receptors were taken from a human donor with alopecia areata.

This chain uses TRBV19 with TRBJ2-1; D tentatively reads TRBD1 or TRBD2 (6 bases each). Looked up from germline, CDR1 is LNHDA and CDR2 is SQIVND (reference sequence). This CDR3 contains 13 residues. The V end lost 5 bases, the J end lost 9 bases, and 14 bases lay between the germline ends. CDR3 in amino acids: CASSSRGAREQFF. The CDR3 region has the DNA TGTGCCAGTAGTTCAAGGGGGGCCCGTGAGCAGTTCTTC.

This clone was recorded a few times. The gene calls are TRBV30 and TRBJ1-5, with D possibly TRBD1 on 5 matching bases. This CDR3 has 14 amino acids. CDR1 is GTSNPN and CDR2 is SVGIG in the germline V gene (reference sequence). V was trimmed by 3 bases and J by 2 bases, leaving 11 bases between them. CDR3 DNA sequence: TGTGCCTGGAGCCCCGGGGCTGGCAATCAGCCCCAGCATTTT. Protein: CAWSPGAGNQPQHF. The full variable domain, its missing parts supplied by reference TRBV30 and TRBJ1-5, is SQTIHQWPATLVQPVGSPLSLECTVEGTSNPNLYWYRQAAGRGLQLLFYSVGIGQISSEVPQNLSASRPQDRQFILSSKKLLLSDSGFYLCAWSPGAGNQPQHFGDGTRLSIL.

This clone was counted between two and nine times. The CDR3 sequence is CASSWQPFGEKLFF. CDR3 nucleotides: TGTGCCAGCAGTTGGCAACCTTTCGGTGAAAAACTGTTTTTT. V usage is TRBV27 and J usage is TRBJ1-4; D gene unclear. Deletions cut 4 bases from V and 7 bases from J, with 13 bases between. This CDR3 has 14 residues. CDR1 and CDR2 (germline): MNHEY, SMNVEV (reference sequence).

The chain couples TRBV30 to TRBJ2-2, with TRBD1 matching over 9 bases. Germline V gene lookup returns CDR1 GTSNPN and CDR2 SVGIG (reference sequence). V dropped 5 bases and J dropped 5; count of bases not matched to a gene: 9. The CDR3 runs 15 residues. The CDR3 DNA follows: TGTGCCTGGTTCTTTCCGGGACAGGGTACCGGGGAGCTGTTTTTT. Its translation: CAWFFPGQGTGELFF. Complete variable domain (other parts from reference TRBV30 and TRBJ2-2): SQTIHQWPATLVQPVGSPLSLECTVEGTSNPNLYWYRQAAGRGLQLLFYSVGIGQISSEVPQNLSASRPQDRQFILSSKKLLLSDSGFYLCAWFFPGQGTGELFFGEGSRLTVL.